The 28 T cell receptor beta chains given below trace back to one sample, sequenced in a study of T cell repertoires in cytomegalovirus infection. TCRdb itself ran the reads through MiXCR, one entry per CDR3 protein. Of about 770,000 distinct CDR3 sequences listed, 25% to 35% are singletons. For these receptors, no antigen is known. Sequencing used cultured CD8+ T cells from PBMCs, obtained from culture after CMV antigen stimulation. The receptors come from a human donor in good health (CMV status not recorded). Some clones in this sample may be carry-over from other donors' samples.

V gene TRBV6-6 combines with J gene TRBJ2-5; TRBD2 aligns across 10 bases. Germline loops: CDR1 MNHNY, CDR2 SVGAGI (reference sequence). The CDR3 runs 18 residues. V shed 2 bases and J 4 bases; nucleotides not matched to a gene: 13. The CDR3 nucleotides read TGTGCCAGCAGTTACCCTTCGAAGGAAGCGGGGGGGTTAGAGACCCAGTACTTC. This sequence encodes CASSYPSKEAGGLETQYF.

The V call is TRBV7-2, the J call TRBJ1-2, with 10 bases lining up with TRBD1. Germline V gives CDR1 SGHTA, CDR2 FQGNSA. The V segment lost 9 bases and the J segment 4 bases; nucleotides outside the gene matches: 11. CDR3 length: 15 residues. CDR3 DNA sequence: TGTGCCAGTAGCACTCTCCGGGACAGGGGCTATGGCTACACCTTC. This encodes CASSTLRDRGYGYTF.

The V and J genes are TRBV6-5 and TRBJ1-1, with TRBD1 as a possible D gene (5 bases). The V end was cut by 10 bases, the J end by 5 bases, with 14 bases between. CDR3 length: 12 residues. Germline lookup yields CDR1 MNHEY and CDR2 SVGAGI. Here the CDR3 reads CATAGKRTEAFF. DNA of the CDR3: TGTGCCACCGCAGGGAAGAGGACTGAAGCTTTCTTT.

In its sample, this clonotype was seen a few times. V usage is TRBV6-4 and J usage is TRBJ2-3, with D maybe TRBD2 (5 bases). This CDR3 has 14 amino acids. In germline, CDR1 is MRHNA, CDR2 SNTAGT. V gave up 5 bases and J gave up 6 bases, with 15 bases separating them. The CDR3 protein is CASSLGGGKDTQYF. Written as DNA, the CDR3 is TGTGCCAGCAGTCTAGGAGGTGGTAAGGATACGCAGTATTTT.

This clonotype has ten or more counts. The chain uses TRBV7-6 and TRBJ2-3; possibly TRBD1 for D (6 bases). V lost 1 base and J lost 0, with 14 bases in between. The CDR3 sequence is 17 residues long. Germline CDR1 is SGHVS and CDR2 is FNYEAQ. In nucleotides, the CDR3 is TGTGCCAGCAGCTTAGGTGTCCCAGGGGAAAGCACAGATACGCAGTATTTT. The encoded protein is CASSLGVPGESTDTQYF.

The chain combines TRBV27 with TRBJ2-2; no reliable D call. The V end was cut by 3 bases, the J end by 9 bases, with 11 bases between. The germline V gene has CDR1 MNHEY and CDR2 SMNVEV (reference sequence). This CDR3 region has 13 residues. The CDR3 loop reads CASSLDIYRELFF. CDR3 nucleotides: TGTGCCAGCAGTTTGGATATTTACCGGGAGCTGTTTTTT.

The chain recombines TRBV5-5 with TRBJ2-7; no firm D call. CDR3 length: 15 residues. Deletions cut 3 bases from V and 3 bases from J, with 16 bases between. Germline lookup yields CDR1 SGHKS and CDR2 YYEKEE (reference sequence). The CDR3 nucleotides read TGTGCCAGCAGCTGGCGTGACGCCGGATACTACGAGCAGTACTTC. It codes for CASSWRDAGYYEQYF.

This sequence joins TRBV7-3 and TRBJ2-2; maybe TRBD1 (6 bases). V gave up 6 bases and J gave up 5 bases, with 13 bases separating them. This CDR3 has 14 residues. Germline V CDR1 and CDR2: SGHTA, FQGTGA. CDR3 bases: TGTGCCAGCAGGGTACAGGGTCAGACCGGGGAGCTGTTTTTT. It translates to CASRVQGQTGELFF.

This clonotype was counted at least ten times. CDR3 bases: TGTGCCAGCAGCGAGGGGACTGAAGCTTTCTTT. It codes for CASSEGTEAFF. V gene TRBV7-2 combines with J gene TRBJ1-1; D possibly corresponds to TRBD1 (5 bases). Germline assignment: CDR1 SGHTA and CDR2 FQGNSA. This CDR3 region has 11 residues. V lost 5 bases to trimming and J lost 5 bases, with 6 bases between them. The full variable domain, its missing parts supplied by reference TRBV7-2 and TRBJ1-1, is GAGVSQSPSNKVTEKGKDVELRCDPISGHTALYWYRQSLGQGLEFLIYFQGNSAPDKSGLPSDRFSAERTGGSVSTLTIQRTQQEDSAVYLCASSEGTEAFFGQGTRLTVV.

This rearrangement joins TRBV20-1 to TRBJ1-5, with a possible D match to TRBD1 (5 bases). Looked up from germline, CDR1 is DFQATT and CDR2 is SNEGSKA (reference sequence). V lost 6 bases and J 2 bases, leaving 17 bases between the germline ends. CDR3 size: 15 residues. CDR3 in amino acids: CSALDRGGGNQPQHF. Here the CDR3 DNA reads TGCAGTGCCCTGGATAGGGGCGGGGGCAATCAGCCCCAGCATTTT.

V is TRBV9 and J is TRBJ2-1; TRBD2 agrees at 9 bases. The CDR3 runs to 16 residues. V shed 3 bases, J shed 4 bases, and the junction held 8 bases outside the gene matches. The germline V gene encodes CDR1 SGDLS and CDR2 YYNGEE. CDR3 sequence reads: CASSASVAGEYNEQFF. The CDR3 DNA is TGTGCCAGCAGCGCCTCGGTAGCGGGGGAATACAATGAGCAGTTCTTC.

A note on this clonotype: One end of the junction is discordant with germline, which a read error may explain. The chain is built from TRBV6-1 and TRBJ2-7; weak D call: TRBD2 (6 bases). This CDR3 contains 14 residues. The V gene's germline CDR1 is MNHNS and CDR2 SASEGT. CDR3 region: CTSSEAGLSYEQYF. CDR3 sequence (DNA): TGTACCAGCAGTGAAGCGGGCCTTTCCTACGAGCAGTACTTC.

The chain employs TRBV19 and TRBJ1-1; 12 bases map to TRBD1. The V and J ends lost 5 bases and 3 bases, in that order; junction bases with no gene match: 7. Germline V gene lookup returns CDR1 LNHDA and CDR2 SQIVND (reference sequence). The CDR3 runs 16 residues. The CDR3 spells CASSWGQGALYTEAFF. The DNA for the CDR3 is TGTGCCAGTAGTTGGGGACAGGGGGCCCTCTACACTGAAGCTTTCTTT.

The V and J genes are TRBV7-9 and TRBJ1-2, with D possibly being TRBD1 (5 bases). Trimming stripped 5 bases from V and 6 bases from J, with 13 bases between. The CDR3 is 13 residues long. CDR1 is SEHNR and CDR2 is FQNEAQ in the germline V gene (reference sequence). The DNA of the CDR3 is TGTGCCAGCAGCCCACCGGGGCCAGATGGCTACACCTTC. It is translated as CASSPPGPDGYTF.

This clonotype was observed at least ten times. The chain carries TRBV10-2 and TRBJ2-6; D is undetermined. The CDR3 sequence is 14 residues long. The ends were cut back, 5 bases at V and 2 bases at J, with 7 bases in the middle. Germline values: CDR1 WSHSY, CDR2 SAAADI. DNA for the CDR3: TGCGCCAGCAGTCAGGCTCCTGGGGCCAACGTCCTGACTTTC. Translation: CASSQAPGANVLTF.

V is TRBV7-6 and J is TRBJ1-1, with D unresolved. CDR1 is SGHVS and CDR2 is FNYEAQ in the germline V gene. The CDR3 is 15 amino acids. V was cut by 1 base and J by 1 base, with 10 bases left in between. The CDR3 bases are TGTGCCAGCAGCTTAGACGATAACGCGAACACTGAAGCTTTCTTT. Encoded protein: CASSLDDNANTEAFF.

J is TRBJ1-2 and V is TRBV6-4; no reliable D call. This CDR3 contains 15 residues. The V end lost 1 base, the J end lost 7 bases, and 16 bases lay between the germline ends. Per the germline V gene, CDR1 is MRHNA and CDR2 is SNTAGT. The CDR3 sequence: CASSDFPPDGAGYTF. DNA for the CDR3: TGTGCCAGCAGTGACTTCCCCCCGGACGGCGCTGGCTACACCTTC.

This clonotype was seen a handful of times. The rearrangement links TRBV7-8 to TRBJ2-1; TRBD1 matches at 8 bases. Germline-derived CDR1 and CDR2 are SGHVS and FQNEAQ. There are 15 residues in the CDR3. The V and J ends lost 2 bases and 5 bases, in that order; junction bases with no gene match: 5. CDR3 nucleotides: TGTGCCAGCAGCTTACAGGGGGCTTGGGACAATGAGCAGTTCTTC. Encoded protein: CASSLQGAWDNEQFF.

The CDR3 bases are TGTGCTAGTGGTTGGGACATTAGGTCCTACGAGCAGTACTTC. It yields the protein CASGWDIRSYEQYF. V is TRBV12-5 and J is TRBJ2-7; D possibly corresponds to TRBD1 (6 bases). Germline lookup yields CDR1 LGHNT and CDR2 FRNRAP. With 4 bases removed from V and 1 base from J, the gap between germline ends came to 11 bases. The CDR3 length is 14 residues.

The J gene is TRBJ2-1, the V gene TRBV27; no clear D gene. The CDR3 covers 17 residues. The germline CDR1 and CDR2 sequences are MNHEY and SMNVEV (reference sequence). V lost 7 bases, J lost 0 bases, and 19 bases lay in between. For the CDR3, the DNA is TGTGCCAGCAACTCCTTCCCGGACCTAAGCTCCTACAATGAGCAGTTCTTC. It specifies CASNSFPDLSSYNEQFF.

This clonotype was seen a handful of times. V usage is TRBV29-1 and J usage is TRBJ2-3; D could derive from TRBD1 or TRBD2 (5 bases each). Trimming stripped 8 bases from V and 3 bases from J, with 18 bases between. The CDR3 loop spans 14 amino acids. Per the germline V gene, CDR1 is SQVTM and CDR2 is ANQGSEA. This CDR3 is CSTGRDGGTDTQYF. CDR3 bases: TGCAGCACCGGACGGGACGGTGGTACAGATACGCAGTATTTT.

This chain uses TRBV7-3 with TRBJ1-1; weak D call: TRBD1 (6 bases). Germline V CDR1 and CDR2: SGHTA, FQGTGA. The CDR3 contains 14 residues. V lost 5 bases and J 0 bases, leaving 10 bases between the germline ends. As DNA, the CDR3 is TGTGCCAGCAGCATGGGACACCTGAACACTGAAGCTTTCTTT. It yields the protein CASSMGHLNTEAFF.

The chain uses TRBV9 and TRBJ2-2, with D possibly matching TRBD2 (5 bases). Germline lookup yields CDR1 SGDLS and CDR2 YYNGEE. This CDR3 contains 15 residues. V was shortened by 2 bases and J by 7 bases, with 15 bases between the two germline ends. This CDR3 reads CASSVGLSGSGELFF. CDR3 DNA sequence: TGTGCCAGCAGCGTTGGGCTCTCGGGGAGCGGGGAGCTGTTTTTT.

This clonotype was recorded a few times. The chain employs TRBV19 and TRBJ2-2; 8 bases fit TRBD1. Germline V CDR1 and CDR2: LNHDA, SQIVND (reference sequence). This CDR3 has 16 residues. V gave up 3 bases and J gave up 1 base; unmatched junction bases: 4. The CDR3 spells CASSMFGTGNTGELFF. As DNA, the CDR3 is TGTGCCAGTAGTATGTTCGGGACAGGGAACACCGGGGAGCTGTTTTTT.

The chain uses TRBV28 and TRBJ2-2, with D maybe TRBD2 (5 bases). The germline gives CDR1 MDHEN, CDR2 SYDVKM. CDR3 size: 15 residues. Trimming took off 3 bases at V and 4 bases at J, with 12 bases between the two ends. The CDR3 region has the DNA TGTGCCAGCAGTTTGGAGAGGGTGGGCACCGGGGAGCTGTTTTTT. It encodes CASSLERVGTGELFF.

Only a few counts were recorded for this clonotype. V gene TRBV24-1 combines with J gene TRBJ2-1, with no clear D. The CDR3 is 13 residues long. V lost 7 bases and J 8 bases, leaving 14 bases between the germline ends. Germline V gene sequence: CDR1 KGHDR, CDR2 SFDVKD. The CDR3 DNA reads as TGTGCCACCAGGGACGGTACAAGTGATGAGCAGTTCTTC. Its protein is CATRDGTSDEQFF.

This clonotype was observed a few times. The chain recombines TRBV19 with TRBJ2-7, with unresolved D. CDR3 length equals 13 residues. The V gene lost 8 bases and the J gene lost 0 bases, with 11 bases spanning the gap. Looked up from germline, CDR1 is LNHDA and CDR2 is SQIVND (reference sequence). This chain's CDR3 is CASGYSSSYEQYF. The CDR3 bases are TGTGCCAGTGGGTACAGCAGCTCCTACGAGCAGTACTTC.

The chain combines TRBV24-1 with TRBJ2-3; 9 bases are shared with TRBD2. V was clipped by 4 bases and J by 1 base; unmatched bases: 8. Germline loops: CDR1 KGHDR, CDR2 SFDVKD. The CDR3 contains 17 residues. The CDR3 here is CATSEPGTSRGTDTQYF. CDR3 DNA: TGTGCCACCAGTGAACCTGGGACTAGCCGGGGCACAGATACGCAGTATTTT.